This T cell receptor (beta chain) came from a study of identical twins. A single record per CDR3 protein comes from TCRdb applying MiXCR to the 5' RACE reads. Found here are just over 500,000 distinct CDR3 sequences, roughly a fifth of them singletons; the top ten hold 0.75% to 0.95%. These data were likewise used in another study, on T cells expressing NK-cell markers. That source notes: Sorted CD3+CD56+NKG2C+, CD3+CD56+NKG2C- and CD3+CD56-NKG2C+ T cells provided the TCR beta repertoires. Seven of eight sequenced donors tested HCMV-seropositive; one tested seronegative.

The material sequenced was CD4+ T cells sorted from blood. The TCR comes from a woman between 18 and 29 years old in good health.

The CDR3 sequence is CASSQGWLRSAYEQYF. CDR3 nucleotides: TGTGCCAGCAGCCAAGGGTGGCTACGGTCCGCCTACGAGCAGTACTTC. This rearrangement joins TRBV5-6 to TRBJ2-7; D not certain. This CDR3 region has 16 residues. The germline CDR1 and CDR2 sequences are SGHDT and YYEEEE. V lost 4 bases, J lost 2 bases, and 19 bases lay in between.